This entry lists 24 T cell receptor beta chains sequenced from one sample in a study of blood T cell repertoires in COVID-19. Sequencing was performed with immunoSEQ multiplex PCR; in TCRdb, only in-frame clones are kept and a portion is missing. The data show approximately 230,000 clones, 75% to 90% seen once. The material sequenced was PBMCs or T cells enriched from blood (not recorded which). Receptors were obtained from a woman aged 25 to 39 who had recovered from COVID-19.

The chain employs TRBV3-1 (or the pseudogene TRBV3-2) and TRBJ2-1; 7 bases fit TRBD2. This CDR3 is 16 amino acids long. Germline-derived CDR1 and CDR2 are LGHDT and YNNKEL (reference sequence). V gave up 1 base and J gave up 7 bases; unmatched junction bases: 10. CDR3 DNA: TGTGCCAGCAGCCAAGTGTTGGCGGGAGCATTGAATGAGCAGTTCTTC. This encodes CASSQVLAGALNEQFF.

The chain has TRBV7-3 and TRBJ2-3, with TRBD1 matching 7 bases. With V trimmed by 5 bases and J by 5 bases, 7 bases remained unmatched. The CDR3 contains 14 residues. CDR1 SGHTA and CDR2 FQGTGA come from the germline V gene. The CDR3 DNA reads TGTGCCAGCAGCCCGAGACAGGGACAAGATACGCAGTATTTT. This sequence encodes CASSPRQGQDTQYF. Full variable domain (remainder filled in from reference TRBV7-3 and TRBJ2-3): GAGVSQTPSNKVTEKGKYVELRCDPISGHTALYWYRQSLGQGPEFLIYFQGTGAADDSGLPNDRFFAVRPEGSVSTLKIQRTERGDSAVYLCASSPRQGQDTQYFGPGTRLTVL.

This rearrangement joins TRBV12-3 or TRBV12-4 to TRBJ2-1; 8 nucleotides agree with TRBD2. This CDR3 is 12 amino acids long. Trimming removed 6 bases from V and 9 bases from J; junction bases left unmatched: 4. CDR3 sequence: CASSKREFEQFF. The DNA of the CDR3 is TGTGCCAGCAGCAAGCGGGAGTTTGAGCAGTTCTTC.

V usage is TRBV29-1 and J usage is TRBJ1-2, with 10 bases that match TRBD1. Trimming cost V 4 bases and J 8 bases; bases outside gene matches: 4. The CDR3 contains 12 residues. In germline, CDR1 is SQVTM, CDR2 ANQGSEA. CDR3 protein: CSVGGQGKGYTF. In nucleotides, the CDR3 is TGCAGCGTTGGGGGACAGGGGAAGGGCTACACCTTC.

V usage is TRBV25-1 and J usage is TRBJ1-4, with TRBD1 as a possible D gene (5 bases). This CDR3 contains 15 residues. Between the trimmed V and J ends, which lost 0 bases and 0 bases, there was a span of 5 bases. Per the germline V gene, CDR1 is MGHDK and CDR2 is SYGVNS. CDR3 DNA sequence: TGTGCCAGCAGTGAATACAGGGCAACTAATGAAAAACTGTTTTTT. It codes for CASSEYRATNEKLFF.

This clone was picked up a small number of times. The chain has TRBV2 and TRBJ2-7; 10 nucleotides agree with TRBD2. Germline V lookup: CDR1 SNHLY, CDR2 FYNNEI. This CDR3 region has 15 residues. J gave up 5 bases and V 4 bases, and 8 bases lay outside the gene matches. CDR3 coding DNA: TGTGCCAGCAGTGCAAGCGGGAGGGCCATCAACGAGCAGTACTTC. This translates into CASSASGRAINEQYF. Together with reference TRBV2 and TRBJ2-7, the CDR3 gives the full variable domain: EPEVTQTPSHQVTQMGQEVILRCVPISNHLYFYWYRQILGQKVEFLVSFYNNEISEKSEIFDDQFSVERPDGSNFTLKIRSTKLEDSAMYFCASSASGRAINEQYFGPGTRLTVT.

V gene TRBV6-5 combines with J gene TRBJ2-3; TRBD1 matches 9 bases. This CDR3 is built from 14 residues. Trimming cost V 10 bases and J 1 base; bases outside gene matches: 6. Germline V gene lookup returns CDR1 MNHEY and CDR2 SVGAGI. The CDR3 coding sequence is TGTGCCACCTTCCGGGACAGGGGCACAGATACGCAGTATTTT. Its translation: CATFRDRGTDTQYF.

This rearrangement joins TRBV19 to TRBJ1-1; 9 nucleotides agree with TRBD1. The length of the CDR3 is 14 residues. From germline, CDR1 is LNHDA and CDR2 SQIVND (reference sequence). J gave up 5 bases and V 5 bases, and 6 bases lay outside the gene matches. As DNA, the CDR3 is TGTGCCAGTAGTTCGACAGGGGGGGAAACTGAAGCTTTCTTT. This gives the protein CASSSTGGETEAFF.

CDR3 in DNA: TGTGCCAGCAGCCAACCGGGGGCCAAAAACATTCAGTACTTC. It translates to CASSQPGAKNIQYF. This chain uses TRBV28 with TRBJ2-4; D is possibly TRBD2 (5 bases). Germline CDR1 MDHEN, CDR2 SYDVKM. The CDR3 spans 14 residues. The V and J ends lost 6 bases and 1 base respectively, with 10 bases between them.

The CDR3 DNA reads as TGTGCCAGCACCGAACCCCATACTTTACAGGGCCCCATGAACACTGAAGCTTTCTTT. Its translation is CASTEPHTLQGPMNTEAFF. The genes are TRBV21-1 and TRBJ1-1; the D segment call TRBD1 is taken from the table without a DNA check. TRBV21-1 constitutes a pseudogene. CDR3 length equals 19 residues.

This chain joins TRBV27 and TRBJ1-1, with D possibly TRBD1 on 6 matching bases. Germline assignment: CDR1 MNHEY and CDR2 SMNVEV (reference sequence). The length of the CDR3 is 17 residues. The V end was cut by 5 bases, the J end by 1 base, with 20 bases between. DNA of the CDR3: TGTGCCAGCAGTCGAACCACCTCCGGGGGGCCGAACACTGAAGCTTTCTTT. Its translation: CASSRTTSGGPNTEAFF.

CDR3 residues: CASSLAAGYVGGYTF. CDR3 DNA sequence: TGTGCCAGCAGTTTAGCGGCAGGGTACGTCGGTGGCTACACCTTC. The gene calls are TRBV28 and TRBJ1-2, with TRBD1 as a possible D gene (5 bases). The CDR3 is 15 amino acids. V lost 2 bases, J lost 7 bases, and 17 bases lay in between. CDR1 MDHEN and CDR2 SYDVKM come from the germline V gene.

CDR3 amino acids: CASSYEKGPNEKLFF. The CDR3 bases are TGTGCCAGCAGTTACGAAAAGGGGCCCAATGAAAAACTGTTTTTT. This chain links TRBV28 with TRBJ1-4; D is possibly TRBD1 (5 bases). V lost 4 bases to trimming and J lost 5 bases, with 14 bases between them. The CDR3 is made up of 15 amino acids. CDR1 is MDHEN and CDR2 is SYDVKM in the germline V gene.

In regard to this clone: Other nucleotide sequences from this sample produce the same CDR3. V and J are TRBV5-1 and TRBJ1-1; no reliable D call. Germline V gene lookup returns CDR1 SGHRS and CDR2 YFSETQ. The CDR3 is 15 amino acids. V dropped 0 bases and J dropped 1 base, with 10 bases sitting between them. CDR3 in amino acids: CASSLGSGGNTEAFF. CDR3 sequence (DNA): TGCGCCAGCAGCTTGGGATCTGGAGGGAACACTGAAGCTTTCTTT. The whole variable domain, filled in from reference TRBV5-1 and TRBJ1-1, reads KAGVTQTPRYLIKTRGQQVTLSCSPISGHRSVSWYQQTPGQGLQFLFEYFSETQRNKGNFPGRFSGRQFSNSRSEMNVSTLELGDSALYLCASSLGSGGNTEAFFGQGTRLTVV.

The J gene is TRBJ1-6, the V gene TRBV28; a weak D match, TRBD1 (5 bases). Trimming left V 2 bases short and J 4 bases short, with 9 bases between. The CDR3 has 15 residues. Germline CDR1 and CDR2: MDHEN and SYDVKM. For the CDR3, the DNA is TGTGCCAGCAGTTTAGGGCAGGGATATAATTCACCCCTCCACTTT. Translating gives CASSLGQGYNSPLHF.

The DNA of the CDR3 is TGCGCCAGCAGCCACGGACAGGGGGCCTCCTACGAGCAGTACTTC. Protein sequence: CASSHGQGASYEQYF. The chain combines TRBV5-1 with TRBJ2-7; 11 bases align to TRBD1. The junction had 3 bases not matched to a gene; V was cut back by 4 bases and J by 0 bases. The CDR3 has 15 amino acids. The germline CDR1 and CDR2 sequences are SGHRS and YFSETQ.

The gene calls are TRBV7-9 and TRBJ2-7, with D perhaps TRBD1 (6 bases). Germline assignment: CDR1 SEHNR and CDR2 FQNEAQ (reference sequence). Trimming took off 8 bases at V and 0 bases at J, with 14 bases between the two ends. The length of the CDR3 is 14 residues. The CDR3, as DNA: TGTGCCAGCTGCCCCGACAGGAACTCCTACGAGCAGTACTTC. Amino acid sequence: CASCPDRNSYEQYF.

The V call is TRBV2, the J call TRBJ1-4, with D possibly matching TRBD1 (6 bases). Germline V gene lookup returns CDR1 SNHLY and CDR2 FYNNEI. V was pared by 4 bases and J by 3 bases, with 12 bases between. This CDR3 contains 15 residues. CDR3 protein: CASSGSGASNEKLFF. In DNA, the CDR3 is TGTGCCAGCAGTGGCTCAGGGGCTTCTAATGAAAAACTGTTTTTT.

The V call is TRBV4-2, the J call TRBJ2-1; 13 positions agree with TRBD2. Germline CDR1 reads LGHNA; CDR2 reads YNFKEQ. This CDR3 is built from 19 residues. J lost 10 bases, V lost 3 bases, and 18 bases had no gene match. The CDR3 DNA sequence: TGTGCCAGCAGCCACCAAAAATCCGGGACTAGCGGGACCCTATGGGAGCAGTTCTTC. Encoded protein: CASSHQKSGTSGTLWEQFF.

The rearrangement links TRBV7-8 to TRBJ2-7; tentatively, D is TRBD2 (6 bases). CDR1 is SGHVS and CDR2 is FQNEAQ in the germline V gene. Trimming pared 9 bases from V and 5 bases from J, leaving 17 bases between. The CDR3 loop spans 13 amino acids. The CDR3 loop is CASVRGGIDEQYF. CDR3 in DNA: TGTGCCAGTGTGAGAGGCGGGATAGACGAGCAGTACTTC. The complete variable domain, with remaining parts taken from reference TRBV7-8 and TRBJ2-7, reads GAGVSQSPRYKVAKRGQDVALRCDPISGHVSLFWYQQALGQGPEFLTYFQNEAQLDKSGLPSDRFFAERPEGSVSTLKIQRTQQEDSAVYLCASVRGGIDEQYFGPGTRLTVT.

The V gene is TRBV19, the J gene TRBJ2-1; D not resolved. CDR1 is LNHDA and CDR2 is SQIVND in the germline V gene (reference sequence). Trimming cost V 5 bases and J 7 bases, with 9 bases left between them. CDR3 length equals 12 residues. CDR3 bases: TGTGCCAGTAGTTGGTCTATGAATGAGCAGTTCTTC. Encoded protein: CASSWSMNEQFF.

The chain combines TRBV15 with TRBJ1-5; no definite D call. Per germline, CDR1 LNHNV and CDR2 YYDKDF (reference sequence). V dropped 1 base and J dropped 3 bases, with 4 bases sitting between them. The CDR3 runs to 13 residues. DNA for the CDR3: TGTGCCACCAGCAGAGGGCCCAATCAGCCCCAGCATTTT. This sequence encodes CATSRGPNQPQHF.

The rearrangement joins TRBV19 to TRBJ2-7; 9 bases align to TRBD1. Trimming cost V 7 bases and J 4 bases; bases outside gene matches: 5. This CDR3 has 13 residues. Germline V gene data show CDR1 as LNHDA and CDR2 as SQIVND (reference sequence). The CDR3 protein is CASTSTGGYEQYF. The CDR3 nucleotides read TGTGCCAGTACCTCGACAGGGGGATACGAGCAGTACTTC. The whole variable domain, filled in from reference TRBV19 and TRBJ2-7, reads DGGITQSPKYLFRKEGQNVTLSCEQNLNHDAMYWYRQDPGQGLRLIYYSQIVNDFQKGDIAEGYSVSREKKESFPLTVTSAQKNPTAFYLCASTSTGGYEQYFGPGTRLTVT.

The chain joins TRBV18 to TRBJ1-5; D possibly corresponds to TRBD1 (5 bases). CDR3 length equals 14 residues. With 4 bases removed from V and 0 bases from J, the gap between germline ends came to 7 bases. The germline V gene has CDR1 KGHSH and CDR2 LQKENI. DNA of the CDR3: TGTGCCAGCTCACTTGACAGTAGCAATCAGCCCCAGCATTTT. Translation gives CASSLDSSNQPQHF.